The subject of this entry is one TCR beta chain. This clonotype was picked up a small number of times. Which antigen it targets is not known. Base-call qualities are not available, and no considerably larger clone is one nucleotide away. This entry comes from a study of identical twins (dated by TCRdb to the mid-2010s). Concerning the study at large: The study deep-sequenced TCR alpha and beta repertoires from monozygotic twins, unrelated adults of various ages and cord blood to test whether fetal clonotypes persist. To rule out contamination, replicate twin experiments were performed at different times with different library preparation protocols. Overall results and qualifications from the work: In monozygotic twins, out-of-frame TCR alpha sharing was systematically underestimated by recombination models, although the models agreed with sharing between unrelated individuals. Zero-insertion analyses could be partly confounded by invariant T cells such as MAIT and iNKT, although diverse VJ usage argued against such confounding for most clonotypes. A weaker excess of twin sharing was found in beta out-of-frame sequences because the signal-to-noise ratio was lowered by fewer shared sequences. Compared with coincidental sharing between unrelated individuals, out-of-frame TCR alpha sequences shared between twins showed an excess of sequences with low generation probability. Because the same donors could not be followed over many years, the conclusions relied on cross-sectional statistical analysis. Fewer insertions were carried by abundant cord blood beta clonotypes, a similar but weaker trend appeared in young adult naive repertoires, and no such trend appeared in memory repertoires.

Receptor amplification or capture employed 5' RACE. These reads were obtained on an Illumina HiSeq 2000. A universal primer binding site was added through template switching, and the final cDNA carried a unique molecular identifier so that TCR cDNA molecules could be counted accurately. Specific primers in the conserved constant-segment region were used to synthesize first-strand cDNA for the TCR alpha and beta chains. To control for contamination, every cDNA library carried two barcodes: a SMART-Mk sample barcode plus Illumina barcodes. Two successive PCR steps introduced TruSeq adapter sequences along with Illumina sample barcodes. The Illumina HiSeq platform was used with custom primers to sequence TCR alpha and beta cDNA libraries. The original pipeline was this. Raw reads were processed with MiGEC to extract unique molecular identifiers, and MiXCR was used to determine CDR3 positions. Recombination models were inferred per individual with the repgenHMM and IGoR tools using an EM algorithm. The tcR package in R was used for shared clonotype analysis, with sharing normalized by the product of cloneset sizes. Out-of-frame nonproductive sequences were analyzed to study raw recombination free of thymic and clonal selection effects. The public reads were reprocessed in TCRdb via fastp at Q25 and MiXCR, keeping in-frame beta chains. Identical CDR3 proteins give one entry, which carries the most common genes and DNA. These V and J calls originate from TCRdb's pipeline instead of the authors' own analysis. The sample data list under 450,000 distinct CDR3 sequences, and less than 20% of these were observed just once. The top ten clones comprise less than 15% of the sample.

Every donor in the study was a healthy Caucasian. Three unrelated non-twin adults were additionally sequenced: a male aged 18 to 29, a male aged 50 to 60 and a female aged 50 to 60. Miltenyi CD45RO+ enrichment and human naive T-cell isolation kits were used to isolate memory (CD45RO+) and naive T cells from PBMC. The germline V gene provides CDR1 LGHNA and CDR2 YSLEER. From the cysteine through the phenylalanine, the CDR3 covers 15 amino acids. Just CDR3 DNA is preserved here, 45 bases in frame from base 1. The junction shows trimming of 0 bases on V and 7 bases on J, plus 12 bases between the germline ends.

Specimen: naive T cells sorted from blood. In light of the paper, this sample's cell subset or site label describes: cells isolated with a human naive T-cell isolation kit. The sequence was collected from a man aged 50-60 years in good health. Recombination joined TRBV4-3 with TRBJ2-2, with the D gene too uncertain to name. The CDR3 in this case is CASSQDDLRNGELFF. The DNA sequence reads TGCGCCAGCAGCCAAGATGACCTAAGGAACGGGGAGCTGTTTTTT.